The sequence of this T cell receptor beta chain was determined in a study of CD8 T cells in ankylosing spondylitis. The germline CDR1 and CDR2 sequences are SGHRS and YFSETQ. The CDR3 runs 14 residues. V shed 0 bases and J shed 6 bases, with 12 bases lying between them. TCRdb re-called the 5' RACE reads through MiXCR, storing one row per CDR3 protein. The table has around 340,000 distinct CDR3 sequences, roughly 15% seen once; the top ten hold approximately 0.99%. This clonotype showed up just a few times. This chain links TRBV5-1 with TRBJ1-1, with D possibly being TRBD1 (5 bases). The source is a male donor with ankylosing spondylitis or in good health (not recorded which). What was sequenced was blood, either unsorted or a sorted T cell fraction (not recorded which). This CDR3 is CASSLASGMAEAFF. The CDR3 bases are TGCGCCAGCAGCTTGGCCTCAGGGATGGCTGAAGCTTTCTTT. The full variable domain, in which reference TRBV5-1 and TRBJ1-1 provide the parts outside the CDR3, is KAGVTQTPRYLIKTRGQQVTLSCSPISGHRSVSWYQQTPGQGLQFLFEYFSETQRNKGNFPGRFSGRQFSNSRSEMNVSTLELGDSALYLCASSLASGMAEAFFGQGTRLTVV.